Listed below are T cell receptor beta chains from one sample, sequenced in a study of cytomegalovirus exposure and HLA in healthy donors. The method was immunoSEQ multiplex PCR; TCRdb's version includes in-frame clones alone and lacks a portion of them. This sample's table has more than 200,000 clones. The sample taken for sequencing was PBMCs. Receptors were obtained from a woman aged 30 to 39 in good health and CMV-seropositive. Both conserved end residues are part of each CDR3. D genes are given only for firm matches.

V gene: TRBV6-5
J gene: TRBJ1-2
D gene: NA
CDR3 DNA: TGTGCCAGCAGTCCCCCCGGTCACTATGGCTACACCTTC
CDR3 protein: CASSPPGHYGYTF

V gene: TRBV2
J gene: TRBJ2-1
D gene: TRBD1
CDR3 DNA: TGTGCCAGCTTATCCGGGACAGGGTCCTACAATGAGCAGTTCTTC
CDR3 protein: CASLSGTGSYNEQFF

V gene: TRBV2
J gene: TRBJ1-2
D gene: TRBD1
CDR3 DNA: TGTGCCAGCAGTGCTCAGGACAGGGGCCAAAGTAATGGCTACACCTTC
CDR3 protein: CASSAQDRGQSNGYTF

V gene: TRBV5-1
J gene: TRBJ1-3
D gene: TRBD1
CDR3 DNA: TGCGCCAGCGCTAACAATGAGGGGGCTACTGGAAACACCATATATTTT
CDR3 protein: CASANNEGATGNTIYF

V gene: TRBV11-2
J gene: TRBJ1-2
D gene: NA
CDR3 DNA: TGTGCCAGCAGCTTCCAGGACTATGGCTACACCTTC
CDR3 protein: CASSFQDYGYTF

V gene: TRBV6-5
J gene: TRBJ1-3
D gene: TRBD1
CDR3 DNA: TGTGCCAGCAGTTACTCGTACAGGGGAGGAAACACCATATATTTT
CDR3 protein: CASSYSYRGGNTIYF

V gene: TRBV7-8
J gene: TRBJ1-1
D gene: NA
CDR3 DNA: TGTGCCAGCAGCTTAGTTGCGGGGAACACTGAAGCTTTCTTT
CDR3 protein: CASSLVAGNTEAFF

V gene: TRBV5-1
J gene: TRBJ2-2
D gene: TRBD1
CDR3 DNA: TGCGCCAGCAGCTTGCAGGGACAGCAAACCGGGGAGCTGTTTTTT
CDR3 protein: CASSLQGQQTGELFF

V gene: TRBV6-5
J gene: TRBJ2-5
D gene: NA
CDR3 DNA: TGTGCCAGTCGTAATGGGGCTGAAGAGACCCAGTACTTC
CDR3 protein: CASRNGAEETQYF

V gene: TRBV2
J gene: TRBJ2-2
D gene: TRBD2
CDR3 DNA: TGTGCCAGCATGGGGACTAGCGGATTCGCGAACACCGGGGAGCTGTTTTTT
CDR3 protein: CASMGTSGFANTGELFF

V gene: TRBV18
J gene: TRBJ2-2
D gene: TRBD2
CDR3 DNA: TGTGCCAGCTCACCCGTGCTAGCGGCCCACACCGGGGAGCTGTTTTTT
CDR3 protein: CASSPVLAAHTGELFF

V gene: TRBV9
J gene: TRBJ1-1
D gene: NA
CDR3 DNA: TGTGCCAGCAGCGTCGGGGGGATGATGAACACTGAAGCTTTCTTT
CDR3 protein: CASSVGGMMNTEAFF

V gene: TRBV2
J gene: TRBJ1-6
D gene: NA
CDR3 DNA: TGTGCCAGCAGGGACAGTTTGAGCTCCTATAATTCACCCCTCCACTTT
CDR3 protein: CASRDSLSSYNSPLHF

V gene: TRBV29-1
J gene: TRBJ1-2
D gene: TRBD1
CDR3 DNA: TGCAGCGTGGTTTTTGAGGGGGCCTACTATGGCTACACCTTC
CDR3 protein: CSVVFEGAYYGYTF

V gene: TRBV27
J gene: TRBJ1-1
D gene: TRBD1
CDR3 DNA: TGTGCCAGCAGTCCCGCAGGGGGGACTGAAGCTTTCTTT
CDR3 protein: CASSPAGGTEAFF

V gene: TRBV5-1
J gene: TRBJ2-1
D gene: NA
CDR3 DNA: TGCGCCAGCAGCTTGGTCGATGAGCAGTTCTTC
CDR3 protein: CASSLVDEQFF

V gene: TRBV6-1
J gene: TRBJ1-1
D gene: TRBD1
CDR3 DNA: TGTGCCAGCAGTGAAGGGACAGGGTATTTCATGAACACTGAAGCTTTCTTT
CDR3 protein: CASSEGTGYFMNTEAFF

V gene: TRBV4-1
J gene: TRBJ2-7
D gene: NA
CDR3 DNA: TGCGCCAGCAGCCAAGTTACAGGTGACCACGAGCAGTACTTC
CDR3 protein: CASSQVTGDHEQYF

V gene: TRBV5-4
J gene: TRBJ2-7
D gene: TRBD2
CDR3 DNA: TGTGCCAGCAGCCGGGGGGGCGGGAATACTCCCTACGAGCAGTACTTC
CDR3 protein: CASSRGGGNTPYEQYF

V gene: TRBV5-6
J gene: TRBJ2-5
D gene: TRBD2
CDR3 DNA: TGTGCCAGCAGCTTGAGTCCACTAGCGGGAGGGACCCAGTACTTC
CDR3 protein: CASSLSPLAGGTQYF

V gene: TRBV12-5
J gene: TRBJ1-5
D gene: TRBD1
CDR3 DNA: TGTGCTAGTGGCAGGACAGGGGACATATTAAATCAGCCCCAGCATTTT
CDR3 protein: CASGRTGDILNQPQHF

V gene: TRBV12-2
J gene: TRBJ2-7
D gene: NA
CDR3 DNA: TGTGCAAGTCGCTCGCACCCTTCCGGGACAGGGGGCAACGAGCAGTACTTC
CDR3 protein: CASRSHPSGTGGNEQYF

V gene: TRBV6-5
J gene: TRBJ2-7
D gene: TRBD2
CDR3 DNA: TGTGCCAGCAGTTACGGGGGGGACGGCTCCTACGAGCAGTACTTC
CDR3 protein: CASSYGGDGSYEQYF

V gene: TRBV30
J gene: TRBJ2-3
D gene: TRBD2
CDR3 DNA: TGTGCCTGGAGACTAGCGGGAGTATCAGATACGCAGTATTTT
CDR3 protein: CAWRLAGVSDTQYF

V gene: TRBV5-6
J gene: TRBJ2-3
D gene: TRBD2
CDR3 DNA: TGTGCCAGCAGCTTGAGGGCTAGCGGGGGTACAGATACGCAGTATTTT
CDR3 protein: CASSLRASGGTDTQYF

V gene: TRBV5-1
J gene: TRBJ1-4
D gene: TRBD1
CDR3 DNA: TGCGCCAGCAGCCGCGGGACAGTGGGAAATAATGAAAAACTGTTTTTT
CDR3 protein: CASSRGTVGNNEKLFF

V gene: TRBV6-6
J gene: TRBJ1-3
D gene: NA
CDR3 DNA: TGTGCCAGCAGGCGTCCTGGGCCCTCTGGAAACACCATATATTTT
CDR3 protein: CASRRPGPSGNTIYF

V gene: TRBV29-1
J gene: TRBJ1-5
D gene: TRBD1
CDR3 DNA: TGCAGCGTTGAATGGACAGGTCTCTCCGGGCAGCCCCAGCATTTT
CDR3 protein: CSVEWTGLSGQPQHF

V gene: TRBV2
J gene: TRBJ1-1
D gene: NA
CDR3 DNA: TGTGCCAGCACCAGGGTCTATTACACTGAAGCTTTCTTT
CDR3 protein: CASTRVYYTEAFF

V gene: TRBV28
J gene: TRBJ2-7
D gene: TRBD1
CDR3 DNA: TGTGCCAGCAGTCGTTCAGGGGGCTCCTACGAGCAGTACTTC
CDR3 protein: CASSRSGGSYEQYF

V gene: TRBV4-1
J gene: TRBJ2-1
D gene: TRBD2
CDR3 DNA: TGCGCCAGCAGCCGAACCGGGACTAGCGCGCGGGAGCAGTTCTTC
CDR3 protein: CASSRTGTSAREQFF

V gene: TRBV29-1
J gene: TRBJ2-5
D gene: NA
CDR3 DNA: TGCAGCGTGGAAGACAGGTTTCCCATGCACTTC
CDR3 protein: CSVEDRFPMHF

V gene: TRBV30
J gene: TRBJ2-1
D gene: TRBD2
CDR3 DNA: TGTGCCTGGAGAAGGACTAGCGGGGAGTTCTTC
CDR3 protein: CAWRRTSGEFF

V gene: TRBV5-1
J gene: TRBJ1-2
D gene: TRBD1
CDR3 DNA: TGCGCCAGCAGCTTGGGGGACAGAAACTATGGCTACACCTTC
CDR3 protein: CASSLGDRNYGYTF

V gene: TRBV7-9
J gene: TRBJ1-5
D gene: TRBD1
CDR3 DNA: TGTGCCAGCAGCTCATACCCGACAGGGGCTCATCAGCCCCAGCATTTT
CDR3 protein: CASSSYPTGAHQPQHF

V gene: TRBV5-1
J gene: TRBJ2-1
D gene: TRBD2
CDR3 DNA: TGCGCCAGCAGCTTACCGGGAGGCAATGAGCAGTTCTTC
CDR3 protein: CASSLPGGNEQFF

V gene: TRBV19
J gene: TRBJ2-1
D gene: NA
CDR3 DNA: TGTGCCAGTAATAGTGGCAGCACAGACTACAATGAGCAGTTCTTC
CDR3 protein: CASNSGSTDYNEQFF

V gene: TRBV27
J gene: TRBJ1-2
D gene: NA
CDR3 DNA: TGTGCCAGCAGTTTAAGGGGTGCTACAGGCCATGGCTACACCTTC
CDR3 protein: CASSLRGATGHGYTF

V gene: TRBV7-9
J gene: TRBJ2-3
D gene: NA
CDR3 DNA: TGTGCCAGCAGGCAGGTTCTTAGCACAGATACGCAGTATTTT
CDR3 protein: CASRQVLSTDTQYF

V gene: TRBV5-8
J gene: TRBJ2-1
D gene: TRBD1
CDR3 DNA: TGTGCCAGCAGCATAGGACAGGGTATTGGTAATGAGCAGTTCTTC
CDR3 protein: CASSIGQGIGNEQFF

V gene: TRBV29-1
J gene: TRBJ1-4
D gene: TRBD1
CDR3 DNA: TGCAGCGTTGAGGGGACAGGGGATGAAAAACTGTTTTTT
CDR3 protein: CSVEGTGDEKLFF

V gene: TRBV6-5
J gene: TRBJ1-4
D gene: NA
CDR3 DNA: TGTGCCAGCACCTACGCCCCCCGTGAAAAACTGTTTTTT
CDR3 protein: CASTYAPREKLFF

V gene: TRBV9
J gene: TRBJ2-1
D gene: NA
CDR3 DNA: TGTGCCAGCAGCTCCCGGGACACACACCGGGGCAATGAGCAGTTCTTC
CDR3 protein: CASSSRDTHRGNEQFF

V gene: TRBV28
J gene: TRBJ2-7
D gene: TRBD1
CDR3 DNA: TGTGCCAGCAGTGCGGACAGGGGGCCCTACGAGCAGTACTTC
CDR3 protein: CASSADRGPYEQYF

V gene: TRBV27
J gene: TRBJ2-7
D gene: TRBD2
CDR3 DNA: TGTGCCAGCAGTTTCGTGCGGGGGTTCGCCTACGAGCAGTACTTC
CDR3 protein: CASSFVRGFAYEQYF

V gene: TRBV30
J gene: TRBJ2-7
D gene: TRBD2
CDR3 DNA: TGTGCCTGGAGTGTAGGTACTAGCGGGGCTGCCTACGAGCAGTACTTC
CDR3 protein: CAWSVGTSGAAYEQYF

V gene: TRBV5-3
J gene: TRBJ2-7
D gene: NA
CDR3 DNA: TGTGCCAGAACCCCAATAGGACTACACCGGGAAAATTTGTACGAGCAGTACTTC
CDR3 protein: CARTPIGLHRENLYEQYF

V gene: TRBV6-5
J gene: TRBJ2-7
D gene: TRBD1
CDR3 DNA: TGTGCCAGCAGTTGGGACAGCTCCTACGAGCAGTACTTC
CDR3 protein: CASSWDSSYEQYF

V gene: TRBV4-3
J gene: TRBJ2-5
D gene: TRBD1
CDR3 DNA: TGCGCCAGCAGCCAAGCTCGAGGGGGCCTACTATACCAAGAGACCCAGTACTTC
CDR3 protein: CASSQARGGLLYQETQYF

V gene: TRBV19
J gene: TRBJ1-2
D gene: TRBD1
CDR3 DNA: TGTGCCAGGATAAGGACAGGGAACTATGGCTACACCTTC
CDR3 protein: CARIRTGNYGYTF

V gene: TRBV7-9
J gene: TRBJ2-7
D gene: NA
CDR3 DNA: TGTGCCAGCAGCTACACCGGGACAAGCCAGGAGCAGTACTTC
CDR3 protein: CASSYTGTSQEQYF

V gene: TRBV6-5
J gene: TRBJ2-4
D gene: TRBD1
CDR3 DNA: TGTGCCAGCAGGCATGACAGGGTCGCAAACATTCAGTACTTC
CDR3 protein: CASRHDRVANIQYF

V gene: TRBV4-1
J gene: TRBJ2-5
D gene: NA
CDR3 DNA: TGCGCCAGCAGCCAAGAGTCGAGGACTCTCCAAGAGACCCAGTACTTC
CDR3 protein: CASSQESRTLQETQYF

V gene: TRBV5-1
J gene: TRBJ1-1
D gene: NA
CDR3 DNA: TGCGCCAGCAGCTTGGCCGGGGTAGGACTCACTGAAGCTTTCTTT
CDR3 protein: CASSLAGVGLTEAFF

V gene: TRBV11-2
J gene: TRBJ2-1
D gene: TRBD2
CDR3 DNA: TGTGCCAGCAGCTTAGGGGGGACTAGCGGGGGACACAATGAGCAGTTCTTC
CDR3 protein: CASSLGGTSGGHNEQFF

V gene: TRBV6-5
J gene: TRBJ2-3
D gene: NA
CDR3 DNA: TGTGCCAGCAGCCTCCTCAGGGATCGGGATACGCAGTATTTT
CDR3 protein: CASSLLRDRDTQYF

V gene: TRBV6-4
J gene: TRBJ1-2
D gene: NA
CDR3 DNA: TGTGCCAGCAGTCTGGACAACGGCTATGGCTACACCTTC
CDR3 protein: CASSLDNGYGYTF

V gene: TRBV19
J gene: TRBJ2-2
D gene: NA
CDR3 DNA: TGTGCCAGTAGTATCCGCAGGGTTGGCGGGGAGCTGTTTTTT
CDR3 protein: CASSIRRVGGELFF

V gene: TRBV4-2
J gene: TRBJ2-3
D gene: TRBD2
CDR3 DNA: TGTGCCAGCAGCCATCTACCCGGGACTAGTCGAGATACGCAGTATTTT
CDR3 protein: CASSHLPGTSRDTQYF

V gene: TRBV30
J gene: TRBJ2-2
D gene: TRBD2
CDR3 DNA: TGTGCCTGGAGTAGCGGGGCCGGGGAGCTGTTTTTT
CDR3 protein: CAWSSGAGELFF